A single sample gave rise to the 29 T cell receptor beta chains below, sequenced in a study of technical replicates of blood from a handful of donors. TCRdb keeps only in-frame clones here, not all; method: immunoSEQ multiplex PCR. This table holds more than 65,000 clones, around 97% found once. Sequences were obtained from T cells isolated from PBMCs. Receptor source: a human donor in good health.

The V call is TRBV7-8, the J call TRBJ2-7; D is uncertain. The CDR3 consists of 14 residues. The V gene's germline CDR1 is SGHVS and CDR2 FQNEAQ. The V end lost 5 bases, the J end lost 2 bases, and 13 bases lay between the germline ends. The CDR3 sequence: CASSPGRAAYEQYF. In DNA, the CDR3 is TGTGCCAGCAGCCCAGGTCGAGCCGCCTACGAGCAGTACTTC.

The chain carries TRBV19 and TRBJ1-1; a weak D match, TRBD1 (5 bases). From germline, CDR1 is LNHDA and CDR2 SQIVND (reference sequence). The V end lost 5 bases, the J end lost 0 bases, and 10 bases lay between the germline ends. The CDR3 consists of 14 residues. CDR3 protein: CASSPGHLNTEAFF. The CDR3 DNA follows: TGTGCCAGTAGTCCTGGACACTTGAACACTGAAGCTTTCTTT.

V gene TRBV30 combines with J gene TRBJ1-5; D uncertain. Per germline, CDR1 GTSNPN and CDR2 SVGIG (reference sequence). Trimming took 2 bases from V and 6 from J, leaving 11 bases between them. This CDR3 is built from 13 residues. Written as DNA, the CDR3 is TGTGCCTGGAGTACCGGGAGGCGTCAGCCCCAGCATTTT. It codes for CAWSTGRRQPQHF.

The rearrangement joins TRBV10-2 to TRBJ2-5, with D unclear. The CDR3 consists of 13 residues. The V gene's germline CDR1 is WSHSY and CDR2 SAAADI. V gave up 3 bases and J gave up 2 bases, with 7 bases separating them. The CDR3 sequence is CASSDERQETQYF. CDR3 in DNA: TGCGCCAGCAGTGATGAGAGACAAGAGACCCAGTACTTC.

This clone was found once. CDR3 DNA sequence: TGTGCCAGTCTTCCCCAGGACAGGAATTCACCCCTCCACTTT. Its translation: CASLPQDRNSPLHF. The chain couples TRBV27 to TRBJ1-6; TRBD1 aligns across 7 bases. J was trimmed by 7 bases and V by 9 bases; bases with no gene match: 9. This CDR3 spans 14 amino acids. Germline V gene sequence: CDR1 MNHEY, CDR2 SMNVEV (reference sequence).

The gene calls are TRBV5-4 and TRBJ1-2; 11 positions match TRBD1. The CDR3 extends over 14 amino acids. V shed 4 bases, J shed 5 bases, and the junction held 4 bases outside the gene matches. Germline V gene sequence: CDR1 SGHNT, CDR2 YYREEE (reference sequence). This CDR3 is CASSVDRGPYGYTF. The CDR3 DNA reads TGTGCCAGCAGCGTGGACAGGGGGCCTTATGGCTACACCTTC.

The chain uses TRBV5-1 and TRBJ1-4; 9 bases are shared with TRBD1. Germline trimming cut 4 bases from V and 8 bases from J; bases unmatched to any gene: 9. CDR1 and CDR2 from the germline V gene are SGHRS and YFSETQ. The CDR3 loop spans 15 amino acids. CDR3 residues: CASSESGTGKEKLFF. CDR3 bases: TGCGCCAGCAGCGAATCCGGGACAGGGAAGGAAAAACTGTTTTTT.

This clone was recorded only once. The chain joins TRBV4-1 to TRBJ1-2; D is perhaps TRBD1 (5 bases). The CDR3 sequence is 12 residues long. Trimming shortened V by 1 base and J by 5 bases, and 5 bases separated the two germline ends. Looked up from germline, CDR1 is MGHRA and CDR2 is YSYEKL. The CDR3 DNA reads TGCGCCAGCAGCCAAGCAGGGTATGGCTACACCTTC. Encoded protein: CASSQAGYGYTF.

This clone was recorded once. The V and J genes are TRBV11-2 and TRBJ2-1; 8 bases agree with TRBD2. Germline CDR1 and CDR2: SGHAT and FQNNGV. The CDR3 runs to 17 residues. Trimming took 0 bases from V and 1 from J; bases not matched to a gene: 5. DNA of the CDR3: TGTGCCAGCAGCTTAGATTTAGCGGGGCTATCCTACAATGAGCAGTTCTTC. This codes for CASSLDLAGLSYNEQFF.

The chain carries TRBV29-1 and TRBJ1-2; TRBD1 matches 7 bases. The germline gives CDR1 SQVTM, CDR2 ANQGSEA. J was trimmed by 0 bases and V by 4 bases; bases with no gene match: 5. The CDR3 contains 14 residues. The CDR3 spells CSVVGTASNYGYTF. CDR3 DNA: TGCAGCGTTGTAGGGACAGCATCTAACTATGGCTACACCTTC. The full variable domain, rest sourced from reference TRBV29-1 and TRBJ1-2, is SAVISQKPSRDICQRGTSLTIQCQVDSQVTMMFWYRQQPGQSLTLIATANQGSEATYESGFVIDKFPISRPNLTFSTLTVSNMSPEDSSIYLCSVVGTASNYGYTFGSGTRLTVV.

The J gene is TRBJ1-1, the V gene TRBV5-1, with a possible D match to TRBD1 (5 bases). With 1 base removed from V and 3 bases from J, the gap between germline ends came to 13 bases. This CDR3 has 15 amino acids. From germline, CDR1 is SGHRS and CDR2 YFSETQ. The DNA of the CDR3 is TGCGCCAGCAGCTTGCGGACGGGGGACGACACTGAAGCTTTCTTT. Protein sequence: CASSLRTGDDTEAFF.

The rearrangement joins TRBV5-6 to TRBJ1-3, with 8 nucleotides matching TRBD1. In germline, CDR1 is SGHDT, CDR2 YYEEEE. The CDR3 has 14 residues. Germline trimming cut 4 bases from V and 4 bases from J; bases unmatched to any gene: 4. The CDR3 nucleotides are TGTGCCAGCAGCGCCCGGACAGGGGGAAACACCATATATTTT. Translation gives CASSARTGGNTIYF.

This chain joins TRBV19 and TRBJ2-7; a possible D gene is TRBD1 (5 bases). The germline V gene encodes CDR1 LNHDA and CDR2 SQIVND (reference sequence). CDR3 size: 14 residues. Trimming took 3 bases from V and 2 from J, leaving 11 bases between them. CDR3 in DNA: TGTGCCAGTAGTATTAGCAGGGCCACCTACGAGCAGTACTTC. This codes for CASSISRATYEQYF.

The chain carries TRBV5-1 and TRBJ2-4; tentative D call: TRBD2 (7 bases). The CDR3 is 14 residues long. Trimming removed 2 bases at V and 5 bases at J, with 11 bases between. The germline CDR1 and CDR2 sequences are SGHRS and YFSETQ. The CDR3 is CASSLEGGENIQYF. CDR3 DNA sequence: TGCGCCAGCAGCTTAGAAGGGGGGGAAAACATTCAGTACTTC.

Only one count was recorded for this clone. This rearrangement joins TRBV5-1 to TRBJ2-1; 8 nucleotides match TRBD2. This CDR3 comprises 14 residues. Germline loops: CDR1 SGHRS, CDR2 YFSETQ. Trimming cost V 4 bases and J 8 bases; bases outside gene matches: 8. The CDR3 coding sequence is TGCGCCAGCAGCCCCCCCGGGGGGGCAGATGAGCAGTTCTTC. It is translated as CASSPPGGADEQFF.

This chain links TRBV5-1 with TRBJ2-5, with 8 bases that match TRBD1. With V trimmed by 1 base and J by 4 bases, 0 bases remained unmatched. Germline CDR1 and CDR2: SGHRS and YFSETQ. The CDR3 covers 13 residues. The CDR3 DNA reads as TGCGCCAGCAGCTTGACAGGGGGAGAGACCCAGTACTTC. Its protein product is CASSLTGGETQYF.

This clone appeared once. This sequence joins TRBV6-6 and TRBJ2-7; D uncertain. With 4 bases removed from V and 3 bases from J, the gap between germline ends came to 10 bases. The CDR3 contains 13 residues. CDR1 and CDR2 (germline): MNHNY, SVGAGI (reference sequence). The DNA for the CDR3 is TGTGCCAGCAGTTCCGACTCATACTACGAGCAGTACTTC. Its translation is CASSSDSYYEQYF.

In DNA form, the CDR3 reads TGTGCCAGCAGCGAAGACAGGGTAGAGACCCAGTACTTC. Residues: CASSEDRVETQYF. This chain connects TRBV5-4 to TRBJ2-5, with TRBD1 matching 7 bases. J lost 4 bases, V lost 4 bases, and 4 bases had no gene match. From germline, CDR1 is SGHNT and CDR2 YYREEE (reference sequence). This CDR3 has 13 amino acids.

The chain carries TRBV2 and TRBJ2-7; tentative D call: TRBD1 (5 bases). Between the trimmed V and J ends, which lost 5 bases and 3 bases, there was a span of 8 bases. The germline gives CDR1 SNHLY, CDR2 FYNNEI. The CDR3 runs to 12 residues. For the CDR3, the DNA is TGTGCCAGCAGTCTAGGGGTCTACGAGCAGTACTTC. It translates to CASSLGVYEQYF.

V gene TRBV28 combines with J gene TRBJ2-7, with D perhaps TRBD1 (7 bases). Germline V gene sequence: CDR1 MDHEN, CDR2 SYDVKM. The V and J ends lost 8 bases and 10 bases respectively, with 18 bases between them. The CDR3 loop spans 12 amino acids. CDR3 DNA sequence: TGTGCCAGCGCTCGGACAGGAGGGGTTCAGTACTTC. This gives the protein CASARTGGVQYF.

The chain recombines TRBV5-1 with TRBJ2-5; D possibly corresponds to TRBD1 (6 bases). CDR3 length: 16 residues. Per the germline V gene, CDR1 is SGHRS and CDR2 is YFSETQ. Trimming removed 0 bases from V and 5 bases from J, with 17 bases in between. The CDR3 loop reads CASSLGVNRVYETQYF. The DNA of the CDR3 is TGCGCCAGCAGCTTGGGTGTTAACAGGGTCTACGAGACCCAGTACTTC.

V gene TRBV11-2 combines with J gene TRBJ2-7; the D gene is possibly TRBD2 (5 bases). This CDR3 spans 13 amino acids. V was pared by 5 bases and J by 5 bases, with 13 bases between. CDR1 is SGHAT, CDR2 FQNNGV, per germline. The CDR3 here is CASSLSRRHEQYF. The CDR3 coding sequence is TGTGCCAGCAGCCTATCCAGGAGGCACGAGCAGTACTTC.

The V gene is TRBV11-3, the J gene TRBJ2-2, with D possibly being TRBD1 (5 bases). CDR3 length: 13 residues. Trimming stripped 6 bases from V and 5 bases from J, with 10 bases between. Germline CDR1 SGHNT, CDR2 YENEEA. The CDR3 DNA follows: TGTGCCAGCAGACCCAGGGCGACCGGGGAGCTGTTTTTT. Protein: CASRPRATGELFF.

In its sample, this clone was seen once. This sequence joins TRBV7-9 and TRBJ1-2, with a tentative D call TRBD1 (6 bases). CDR1 SEHNR and CDR2 FQNEAQ come from the germline V gene (reference sequence). CDR3 length: 14 residues. Trimming removed 7 bases at V and 6 bases at J, with 18 bases between. CDR3 region: CASNGRGRDDGYTF. The CDR3 DNA follows: TGTGCCAGCAATGGCAGGGGAAGGGATGATGGCTACACCTTC. Full variable domain (rest looked up from reference TRBV7-9 and TRBJ1-2): DTGVSQNPRHKITKRGQNVTFRCDPISEHNRLYWYRQTLGQGPEFLTYFQNEAQLEKSRLLSDRFSAERPKGSFSTLEIQRTEQGDSAMYLCASNGRGRDDGYTFGSGTRLTVV.

V gene TRBV29-1 combines with J gene TRBJ2-1, with a tentative D call TRBD2 (5 bases). Trimming left V 6 bases short and J 5 bases short, with 17 bases between. The CDR3 extends over 14 amino acids. The germline CDR1 and CDR2 sequences are SQVTM and ANQGSEA. CDR3 sequence: CSVQERNLNNEQFF. The CDR3 DNA reads as TGCAGCGTCCAAGAGCGGAACCTAAACAATGAGCAGTTCTTC.

The genes are TRBV11-1 and TRBJ2-2; 7 bases agree with TRBD1. This CDR3 spans 14 amino acids. With V trimmed by 5 bases and J by 5 bases, 5 bases remained unmatched. The germline CDR1 and CDR2 sequences are SGHAT and FQDESV (reference sequence). This CDR3 is CASSRTGETGELFF. The CDR3 DNA follows: TGTGCCAGCAGCCGTACAGGGGAGACCGGGGAGCTGTTTTTT.

This clone was counted a single time. V is TRBV4-1 and J is TRBJ2-7; 9 nucleotides align to TRBD1. The CDR3 runs 16 residues. Per germline, CDR1 MGHRA and CDR2 YSYEKL. V shed 3 bases, J shed 2 bases, and the junction held 8 bases outside the gene matches. The DNA for the CDR3 is TGCGCCAGCAGCCATGGACAGGGGCCGGGGGCCTACGAGCAGTACTTC. As protein: CASSHGQGPGAYEQYF.

This rearrangement joins TRBV6-5 to TRBJ2-7; TRBD1 matches 8 bases. Germline CDR1 is MNHEY and CDR2 is SVGAGI. The CDR3 contains 13 residues. J gave up 5 bases and V 6 bases, and 6 bases lay outside the gene matches. The CDR3 here is CASRDRQGHEQYF. DNA of the CDR3: TGTGCCAGCAGGGACCGACAGGGGCACGAGCAGTACTTC.

V and J are TRBV4-1 and TRBJ2-1, with TRBD2 matching 9 bases. The CDR3 runs to 17 residues. Trimming at V came to 5 bases and at J to 6 bases, leaving 14 bases not matched to a gene. Germline CDR1 MGHRA, CDR2 YSYEKL. The CDR3 DNA is TGCGCCAGCAGCAAAATTTTAGCGGGAGAGGCCTCCAATGAGCAGTTCTTC. This gives the protein CASSKILAGEASNEQFF.